The 22 T cell receptor beta chains below were found in one sample sequenced in a study of post-analysis software for immune sequencing data. General study points: With TRBV5-6, TRBV5-1 and TRBV20-1 included, roughly five TRBV segments were more frequent in patients than in controls.

Each TCR beta cDNA library carried unique molecular identifiers. TCRdb fed the PCR reads into MiXCR, producing one record per CDR3 protein. The sample records almost 700,000 distinct CDR3 sequences, 55% to 60% being singletons. Their antigen targets remain unknown. The specimen was blood. These receptors came from a girl aged 2-9 years with multiple sclerosis.

This clonotype appeared a few times. This chain uses TRBV7-9 with TRBJ2-3; D is unresolved. Germline V gene sequence: CDR1 SEHNR, CDR2 FQNEAQ (reference sequence). Trimming took off 5 bases at V and 4 bases at J, with 13 bases between the two ends. The CDR3 contains 14 residues. The CDR3 region is CASSPLGLPDTQYF. The CDR3 nucleotides are TGTGCCAGCAGCCCCTTGGGGTTGCCAGATACGCAGTATTTT. Variable domain in full (rest from reference TRBV7-9 and TRBJ2-3): DTGVSQNPRHKITKRGQNVTFRCDPISEHNRLYWYRQTLGQGPEFLTYFQNEAQLEKSRLLSDRFSAERPKGSFSTLEIQRTEQGDSAMYLCASSPLGLPDTQYFGPGTRLTVL.

This clonotype showed up just a few times. The chain has TRBV11-2 and TRBJ1-2; TRBD1 matches 9 bases. The germline CDR1 and CDR2 sequences are SGHAT and FQNNGV. With V trimmed by 2 bases and J by 8 bases, 9 bases remained unmatched. The CDR3 covers 15 residues. CDR3 coding DNA: TGTGCCAGCAGCTTACTAACAGGGGGCATGGGCGGCTACACCTTC. Encoded protein: CASSLLTGGMGGYTF. Full variable domain (outside the CDR3, taken from reference TRBV11-2 and TRBJ1-2): EAGVAQSPRYKIIEKRQSVAFWCNPISGHATLYWYQQILGQGPKLLIQFQNNGVVDDSQLPKDRFSAERLKGVDSTLKIQPAKLEDSAVYLCASSLLTGGMGGYTFGSGTRLTVV.

The J gene is TRBJ2-1, the V gene TRBV5-1, with no clear D. V shed 0 bases and J shed 2 bases, with 12 bases lying between them. Germline assignment: CDR1 SGHRS and CDR2 YFSETQ. This CDR3 contains 16 residues. The CDR3 protein is CASSLEVTTPYNEQFF. CDR3 sequence (DNA): TGCGCCAGCAGCTTGGAGGTTACTACGCCCTACAATGAGCAGTTCTTC.

J is TRBJ2-3 and V is TRBV2, with TRBD2 identical over 7 bases. Germline V gene sequence: CDR1 SNHLY, CDR2 FYNNEI. This CDR3 is built from 16 residues. J lost 2 bases, V lost 3 bases, and 8 bases had no gene match. In DNA, the CDR3 is TGTGCCAGCAGTGATGACGGACTAGAAACCACAGATACGCAGTATTTT. It is translated as CASSDDGLETTDTQYF.

The rearrangement joins TRBV11-2 to TRBJ1-2; D gene ambiguous. CDR3 length equals 12 residues. The V gene lost 5 bases and the J gene lost 7 bases, with 11 bases spanning the gap. In germline, CDR1 is SGHAT, CDR2 FQNNGV. The CDR3 reads CASSHLGSGYTF. The CDR3 nucleotides are TGTGCCAGCAGCCACCTGGGCTCTGGCTACACCTTC.

The chain couples TRBV27 to TRBJ1-6, with 7 bases that match TRBD1. This CDR3 has 16 amino acids. Germline values: CDR1 MNHEY, CDR2 SMNVEV (reference sequence). V shed 5 bases and J 7 bases; nucleotides not matched to a gene: 11. This chain's CDR3 is CASSPIQGRTNSPLHF. CDR3 DNA sequence: TGTGCCAGCAGTCCTATACAGGGGCGCACGAATTCACCCCTCCACTTT.

This chain joins TRBV5-1 and TRBJ2-6, with TRBD2 as a possible D gene (5 bases). Germline CDR1 reads SGHRS; CDR2 reads YFSETQ. The V gene lost 3 bases and the J gene lost 1 base, with 17 bases spanning the gap. CDR3 size: 18 residues. The chain's CDR3 is CASSSIGEGYSGANVLTF. The CDR3 coding sequence is TGCGCCAGCAGCTCCATCGGGGAAGGGTATTCTGGGGCCAACGTCCTGACTTTC. The variable domain in full, completed from reference TRBV5-1 and TRBJ2-6, reads KAGVTQTPRYLIKTRGQQVTLSCSPISGHRSVSWYQQTPGQGLQFLFEYFSETQRNKGNFPGRFSGRQFSNSRSEMNVSTLELGDSALYLCASSSIGEGYSGANVLTFGAGSRLTVL.

In DNA form, the CDR3 reads TGCGCCAGCAGCTTTAGCGCTCACACAGATACGCAGTATTTT. This encodes CASSFSAHTDTQYF. The chain joins TRBV5-1 to TRBJ2-3, with a possible D match to TRBD2 (5 bases). The CDR3 length is 14 residues. V lost 2 bases and J 2 bases, leaving 9 bases between the germline ends. Germline CDR1 and CDR2: SGHRS and YFSETQ.

This clonotype was observed a handful of times. This chain joins TRBV2 and TRBJ2-1; 9 bases match TRBD2. This CDR3 has 14 residues. Unmatched junction bases numbered 5, after V lost 5 bases and J lost 6 bases. CDR1 is SNHLY, CDR2 FYNNEI, per germline. DNA for the CDR3: TGTGCCAGCAGTATCGCGGGAGGGCTCAATGAGCAGTTCTTC. It translates to CASSIAGGLNEQFF.

This clonotype has just a few counts. The chain recombines TRBV29-1 with TRBJ2-7; D remains ambiguous. Germline V gene data show CDR1 as SQVTM and CDR2 as ANQGSEA. V was cut by 5 bases and J by 3 bases, with 8 bases left in between. This CDR3 is 11 amino acids long. The CDR3 DNA follows: TGCAGCGTTTGGGCAGACTACGAGCAGTACTTC. Residues: CSVWADYEQYF.

This chain connects TRBV7-2 to TRBJ2-1, with D hard to call. Trimming left V 1 base short and J 9 bases short, with 13 bases between. This CDR3 has 14 amino acids. Germline CDR1 SGHTA, CDR2 FQGNSA. Here the CDR3 DNA reads TGTGCCAGCAGCTTAGGGCGCCCTTCTGGTGAGCAGTTCTTC. It specifies CASSLGRPSGEQFF.

This clonotype was seen more than once but under ten times. The DNA for the CDR3 is TGCGCCAGCAGCCTAGCGACTAGCGGGGTATACAATGAGCAGTTCTTC. Encoded protein: CASSLATSGVYNEQFF. The V gene is TRBV5-1, the J gene TRBJ2-1; 11 bases line up with TRBD2. Unmatched junction bases numbered 7, after V lost 4 bases and J lost 4 bases. Looked up from germline, CDR1 is SGHRS and CDR2 is YFSETQ. This CDR3 is 16 amino acids long.

For this clonotype: A junction end diverges from the germline sequence, so it may reflect a read error. The V gene is TRBV5-1, the J gene TRBJ2-6, with 7 nucleotides matching TRBD1. The CDR3 consists of 16 residues. Germline CDR1 is SGHRS and CDR2 is YFSETQ. In DNA form, the CDR3 reads TGTGCCAGCAGCACCAAGGGGGCAGGTGGGGCCAACGTCCTGACTTTC. Encoded protein: CASSTKGAGGANVLTF.

V gene TRBV20-1 combines with J gene TRBJ2-3; no clear D gene. The CDR3 covers 13 residues. V dropped 1 base and J dropped 4 bases, with 9 bases sitting between them. Germline V gene data show CDR1 as DFQATT and CDR2 as SNEGSKA (reference sequence). The CDR3 reads CSARVADPDTQYF. The DNA of the CDR3 is TGCAGTGCTAGAGTTGCGGACCCAGATACGCAGTATTTT.

This clonotype was detected once. V and J are TRBV12-3 or TRBV12-4 and TRBJ1-1; no firm D call. Trimming removed 3 bases from V and 5 bases from J, with 13 bases in between. This CDR3 spans 14 amino acids. The CDR3 DNA reads TGTGCCAGCAGTTTCAGGAGGGAGGAGACTGAAGCTTTCTTT. As protein: CASSFRREETEAFF.

This clonotype was recorded once. The chain joins TRBV15 to TRBJ2-5; 7 nucleotides line up with TRBD2. Germline CDR1 and CDR2: LNHNV and YYDKDF (reference sequence). The V segment lost 0 bases and the J segment 1 base; nucleotides outside the gene matches: 5. CDR3 length: 16 residues. Here the CDR3 DNA reads TGTGCCACCAGCAGAGATCTAGGACTAGGCCAAGAGACCCAGTACTTC. This codes for CATSRDLGLGQETQYF.

Only one count was recorded for this clonotype. V and J are TRBV3-1 and TRBJ2-1; unclear D gene. Trimming took off 11 bases at V and 5 bases at J, with 16 bases between the two ends. The CDR3 loop spans 13 amino acids. Germline V gene data show CDR1 as LGHDT and CDR2 as YNNKEL (reference sequence). The CDR3 nucleotides are TGTGCCGGCAACACTAACGGAAACAATGAGCAGTTCTTC. Translation: CAGNTNGNNEQFF.

The chain carries TRBV12-3 or TRBV12-4 and TRBJ2-4, with 7 bases fitting TRBD2. CDR3 length: 15 residues. V was clipped by 7 bases and J by 8 bases; unmatched bases: 14. The CDR3 DNA is TGTGCCAGCACCTCGGCGGGAGAGGCCGCATACATTCAGTACTTC. It translates to CASTSAGEAAYIQYF.

This chain uses TRBV6-5 with TRBJ1-1; D possibly corresponds to TRBD1 (5 bases). This CDR3 has 14 residues. CDR1 is MNHEY, CDR2 SVGAGI, per germline. V lost 5 bases, J lost 7 bases, and 17 bases lay in between. CDR3 amino acids: CASSRGWPLDEAFF. The CDR3 region has the DNA TGTGCCAGCAGTAGGGGATGGCCGTTGGATGAAGCTTTCTTT.

This rearrangement joins TRBV29-1 to TRBJ2-3, with D perhaps assigned TRBD1 or TRBD2 (5 bases each). Germline CDR1 is SQVTM and CDR2 is ANQGSEA. The length of the CDR3 is 13 residues. CDR3 amino acids: CSGKGKLTDTQYF. DNA for the CDR3: TGCTCCGGGAAGGGGAAGCTCACAGATACGCAGTATTTT.

In its sample, this clonotype was seen once. The rearrangement joins TRBV15 to TRBJ1-2; no definite D call. Trimming shortened V by 5 bases and J by 1 base, and 14 bases separated the two germline ends. Germline V gene sequence: CDR1 LNHNV, CDR2 YYDKDF (reference sequence). The CDR3 sequence is 15 residues long. The DNA of the CDR3 is TGTGCCACCAGCGGCACTTCGGGGTTTAACTATGGCTACACCTTC. It codes for CATSGTSGFNYGYTF.

This clonotype occurred a few times. The rearrangement joins TRBV7-6 to TRBJ1-1, with a weak D call TRBD1 (5 bases). With 2 bases removed from V and 4 bases from J, the gap between germline ends came to 11 bases. This CDR3 contains 14 residues. Looked up from germline, CDR1 is SGHVS and CDR2 is FNYEAQ. The chain's CDR3 is CASSLQGAVTEAFF. The CDR3 DNA sequence: TGTGCCAGCAGCTTACAGGGTGCGGTCACTGAAGCTTTCTTT.